The 25 T cell receptor beta chains below were found in one sample sequenced in a study of T cell responses to AZD1222 COVID-19 vaccine. The data were produced by immunoSEQ multiplex PCR, yet TCRdb's version contains in-frame clones alone and is incomplete. The table shows approximately 190,000 clones, with approximately 95% occurring only once. The source was peripheral blood, collected 28 days after the second AZD1222 dose. These receptors were collected from an adult who received the AZD1222 COVID-19 vaccine.

The chain uses TRBV28 and TRBJ1-1, with unresolved D. The CDR3 totals 13 residues. The V and J ends lost 7 bases and 0 bases respectively, with 9 bases between them. CDR1 and CDR2 (germline): MDHEN, SYDVKM. CDR3 nucleotide sequence: TGTGCCAGCAACGGTGGAGTGAACACTGAAGCTTTCTTT. Translated: CASNGGVNTEAFF.

V is TRBV7-2 and J is TRBJ1-4, with D maybe TRBD1 (5 bases). With 1 base removed from V and 0 bases from J, the gap between germline ends came to 9 bases. CDR3 length equals 16 residues. The germline V gene encodes CDR1 SGHTA and CDR2 FQGNSA. The CDR3 DNA reads as TGTGCCAGCAGCTTAGGGGGCCTTGCAACTAATGAAAAACTGTTTTTT. Residues: CASSLGGLATNEKLFF.

The V call is TRBV5-1, the J call TRBJ2-4; D is perhaps TRBD1 (9 bases). This CDR3 region has 18 residues. V lost 3 bases, J lost 4 bases, and 23 bases lay in between. The germline gives CDR1 SGHRS, CDR2 YFSETQ. The DNA for the CDR3 is TGCGCCAGCAGCTCGGGGGGGGGCACAGGGGGCGGAAAAAACATTCAGTACTTC. This codes for CASSSGGGTGGGKNIQYF.

The chain employs TRBV27 and TRBJ2-7; TRBD2 aligns across 8 bases. Germline values: CDR1 MNHEY, CDR2 SMNVEV (reference sequence). The V and J ends lost 10 bases and 1 base, in that order; junction bases with no gene match: 9. The CDR3 has 14 residues. The CDR3 loop reads CATQMSSGSYEQYF. The CDR3, as DNA: TGTGCCACCCAGATGTCTAGCGGGTCCTACGAGCAGTACTTC.

The chain employs TRBV3-1 (or the pseudogene TRBV3-2) and TRBJ1-1; TRBD1 matches 9 bases. After removal of 7 bases from V and 5 bases from J, the junction contained 5 bases not matched to a gene. This CDR3 contains 13 residues. Germline loops: CDR1 LGHDT, CDR2 YNNKEL (reference sequence). CDR3 bases: TGTGCCAGCAAGGGACAGGGCGGGACTGAAGCTTTCTTT. The encoded protein is CASKGQGGTEAFF.

DNA for the CDR3: TGTGCCAGCAGTCGGGGGACAGGGGGCCGGACGGGTACCTTC. Its protein product is CASSRGTGGRTGTF. This rearrangement joins TRBV6-6 to TRBJ1-2; 12 bases line up with TRBD1. The CDR3 is 14 residues long. The V and J ends lost 5 bases and 14 bases, in that order; junction bases with no gene match: 12. The V gene's germline CDR1 is MNHNY and CDR2 SVGAGI (reference sequence).

The J gene is TRBJ1-5, the V gene TRBV28; D may be TRBD1 (5 bases). Between the trimmed V and J ends, which lost 3 bases and 6 bases, there was a span of 12 bases. This CDR3 has 14 residues. Germline loops: CDR1 MDHEN, CDR2 SYDVKM. CDR3 sequence: CASSLASGGQPQHF. The CDR3 DNA follows: TGTGCCAGCAGTTTGGCGTCCGGGGGTCAGCCCCAGCATTTT.

This clone showed up just once. The chain combines TRBV6-5 with TRBJ2-5, with 12 bases matching TRBD1. V lost 4 bases, J lost 5 bases, and 8 bases stayed unmatched. Germline lookup yields CDR1 MNHEY and CDR2 SVGAGI. The CDR3 runs to 16 residues. CDR3 in amino acids: CASSLGQGAPAETQYF. Here the CDR3 DNA reads TGTGCCAGCAGTTTGGGACAGGGGGCGCCGGCGGAGACCCAGTACTTC.

The rearrangement links TRBV2 to TRBJ2-7; D is unclear. V shed 1 base and J shed 2 bases, with 9 bases lying between them. The germline V gene has CDR1 SNHLY and CDR2 FYNNEI. The CDR3 runs to 14 residues. The DNA of the CDR3 is TGTGCCAGCAGTGAAGGGGCACTGGCCTACGAGCAGTACTTC. Translated: CASSEGALAYEQYF.

This clone was counted only a few times. The V and J genes are TRBV12-3 or TRBV12-4 and TRBJ1-1; no definite D call. The CDR3 spans 13 residues. V lost 1 base to trimming and J lost 5 bases, with 8 bases between them. CDR3: CASSLEMGTEAFF. DNA of the CDR3: TGTGCCAGCAGTTTAGAAATGGGGACTGAAGCTTTCTTT.

This clone was picked up one time. The chain links TRBV7-7 to TRBJ2-7; no definite D call. CDR1 is SSHAT, CDR2 FNYEAQ, per germline (reference sequence). The CDR3 totals 13 residues. Trimming took off 5 bases at V and 4 bases at J, with 12 bases between the two ends. CDR3 sequence reads: CASSPSPRYEQYF. As DNA, the CDR3 is TGTGCCAGCAGCCCCAGTCCCCGATACGAGCAGTACTTC.

The genes are TRBV29-1 and TRBJ1-2, with D maybe TRBD1 (5 bases). The CDR3 runs to 11 residues. Trimming left V 7 bases short and J 8 bases short, with 14 bases between. Germline V lookup: CDR1 SQVTM, CDR2 ANQGSEA. CDR3 amino acids: CSELGVRGYTF. Written as DNA, the CDR3 is TGCAGCGAACTGGGGGTTCGAGGCTACACCTTC. The entire variable domain, with the rest obtained from reference TRBV29-1 and TRBJ1-2, is as follows: SAVISQKPSRDICQRGTSLTIQCQVDSQVTMMFWYRQQPGQSLTLIATANQGSEATYESGFVIDKFPISRPNLTFSTLTVSNMSPEDSSIYLCSELGVRGYTFGSGTRLTVV.

This sequence joins TRBV5-6 and TRBJ1-5; TRBD1 agrees at 7 bases. This CDR3 is 16 amino acids long. Germline V gene lookup returns CDR1 SGHDT and CDR2 YYEEEE. J was trimmed by 3 bases and V by 2 bases; bases with no gene match: 8. Written as DNA, the CDR3 is TGTGCCAGCAGCTTATCCGGGACAGTATACAATCAGCCCCAGCATTTT. Amino acid sequence: CASSLSGTVYNQPQHF.

The chain recombines TRBV7-9 with TRBJ2-7, with 13 bases that match TRBD2. Losses at the gene ends were 5 bases for V and 2 bases for J; bases not matched to a gene: 3. CDR1 SEHNR and CDR2 FQNEAQ come from the germline V gene (reference sequence). This CDR3 has 15 residues. The CDR3 DNA reads TGTGCCAGCAGCCGGACTAGCGGGGGACCCTACGAGCAGTACTTC. As protein: CASSRTSGGPYEQYF.

CDR3 sequence (DNA): TGTGCCAGCAGCTTAGCGCCCGCAGGGGAGACTACTAACGAGCAGTACTTC. Residues: CASSLAPAGETTNEQYF. V gene TRBV7-6 combines with J gene TRBJ2-7, with D possibly matching TRBD1 (6 bases). V was shortened by 0 bases and J by 5 bases, with 20 bases between the two germline ends. CDR1 is SGHVS and CDR2 is FNYEAQ in the germline V gene. This CDR3 region has 17 residues.

V usage is TRBV7-5 and J usage is TRBJ1-4; TRBD1 reflects the table's D call only, with no check against the DNA. TRBV7-5 constitutes a pseudogene. CDR3 length: 13 amino acids. Here the CDR3 DNA reads TGTGTCAGAAGCTTAAACGACAGGGAAAAACTGTTTTTT. It specifies CVRSLNDREKLFF.

This chain uses TRBV3-1 (or the pseudogene TRBV3-2) with TRBJ1-3; 7 nucleotides agree with TRBD1. After removal of 3 bases from V and 4 bases from J, the junction contained 3 bases not matched to a gene. This CDR3 has 14 amino acids. CDR1 LGHDT and CDR2 YNNKEL come from the germline V gene (reference sequence). CDR3 in DNA: TGTGCCAGCAGCCATCCACAGGGGGGAAACACCATATATTTT. Amino acids: CASSHPQGGNTIYF.

The chain uses TRBV28 and TRBJ1-1, with a possible D match to TRBD1 (5 bases). Trimming removed 3 bases at V and 4 bases at J, with 9 bases between. Germline CDR1 reads MDHEN; CDR2 reads SYDVKM. The CDR3 length is 13 residues. CDR3 DNA: TGTGCCAGCAGTTTGACAGTTCCCACTGAAGCTTTCTTT. This encodes CASSLTVPTEAFF.

V gene TRBV30 combines with J gene TRBJ2-7; a possible D gene is TRBD1 (5 bases). This CDR3 has 15 residues. The V and J ends lost 2 bases and 6 bases respectively, with 20 bases between them. Germline V CDR1 and CDR2: GTSNPN, SVGIG (reference sequence). The CDR3 DNA follows: TGTGCCTGGAGTCCTAAAGGGGTCAGCTTGCTCGAGCAGTACTTC. It codes for CAWSPKGVSLLEQYF.

This sequence joins TRBV7-8 and TRBJ1-1; D remains unclear. Trimming cost V 3 bases and J 1 base, with 12 bases left between them. CDR3 size: 15 residues. Germline V CDR1 and CDR2: SGHVS, FQNEAQ. The DNA for the CDR3 is TGTGCCAGCAGCTTGCGGTGGGGAGGGAACACTGAAGCTTTCTTT. Protein product: CASSLRWGGNTEAFF.

The rearrangement uses TRBV5-1 and TRBJ2-1; 9 bases match TRBD1. CDR1 and CDR2 (germline): SGHRS, YFSETQ. The ends lost 4 bases at V and 9 bases at J; junction bases unmatched: 11. The CDR3 is 15 amino acids. The chain's CDR3 is CASSSRWDRDAEQFF. The CDR3 DNA sequence: TGCGCCAGCAGCAGCCGATGGGACAGGGATGCTGAGCAGTTCTTC.

The gene calls are TRBV28 and TRBJ1-6, with no clear D. CDR3 length: 16 amino acids. Germline assignment: CDR1 MDHEN and CDR2 SYDVKM. Trimming pared 6 bases from V and 4 bases from J, leaving 16 bases between. DNA for the CDR3: TGTGCCAGCAGAATCCCGTGGGGTAGTTATAATTCACCCCTCCACTTT. Residues: CASRIPWGSYNSPLHF. The full variable domain, its missing parts supplied by reference TRBV28 and TRBJ1-6, is DVKVTQSSRYLVKRTGEKVFLECVQDMDHENMFWYRQDPGLGLRLIYFSYDVKMKEKGDIPEGYSVSREKKERFSLILESASTNQTSMYLCASRIPWGSYNSPLHFGNGTRLTVT.

This rearrangement joins TRBV5-6 to TRBJ2-3, with D tentatively TRBD2 (6 bases). CDR3 length: 16 amino acids. Trimming removed 0 bases at V and 6 bases at J, with 17 bases between. Looked up from germline, CDR1 is SGHDT and CDR2 is YYEEEE. CDR3 residues: CASSLADYPSPDTQYF. The CDR3 DNA follows: TGTGCCAGCAGCTTGGCGGACTACCCCTCCCCCGATACGCAGTATTTT.

The CDR3 region is CASRTTGARNTEAFF. For the CDR3, the DNA is TGTGCCAGCAGGACTACAGGGGCGAGGAACACTGAAGCTTTCTTT. The V call is TRBV11-2, the J call TRBJ1-1, with 7 positions matching TRBD1. Germline lookup yields CDR1 SGHAT and CDR2 FQNNGV. This CDR3 has 15 residues. Trimming at V came to 6 bases and at J to 1 base, leaving 8 bases not matched to a gene.

The chain links TRBV7-8 to TRBJ1-1; 7 nucleotides match TRBD1. From germline, CDR1 is SGHVS and CDR2 FQNEAQ. The CDR3 contains 14 residues. With 2 bases clipped from V and 3 bases from J, the junction kept 3 bases outside the gene matches. CDR3 sequence reads: CASSLFTGDTEAFF. CDR3 nucleotides: TGTGCCAGCAGCTTATTTACAGGGGACACTGAAGCTTTCTTT.